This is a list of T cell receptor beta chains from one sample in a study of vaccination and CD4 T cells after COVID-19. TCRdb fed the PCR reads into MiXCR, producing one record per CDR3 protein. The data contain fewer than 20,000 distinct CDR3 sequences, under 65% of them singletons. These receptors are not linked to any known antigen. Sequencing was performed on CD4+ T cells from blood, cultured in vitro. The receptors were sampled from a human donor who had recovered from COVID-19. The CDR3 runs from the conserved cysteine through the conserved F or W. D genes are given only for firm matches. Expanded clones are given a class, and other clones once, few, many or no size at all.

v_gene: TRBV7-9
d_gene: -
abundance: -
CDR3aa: CASSLLQGISSYNEQFF

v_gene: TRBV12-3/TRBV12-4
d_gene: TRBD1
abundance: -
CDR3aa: CASSDRGTSEAFF

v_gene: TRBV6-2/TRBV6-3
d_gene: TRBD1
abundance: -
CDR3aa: CASSLQGVNTEAFF

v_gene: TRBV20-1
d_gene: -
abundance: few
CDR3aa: CSASTGAAISGYTF

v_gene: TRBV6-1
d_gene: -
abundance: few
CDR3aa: CASSILRGGYGYTF

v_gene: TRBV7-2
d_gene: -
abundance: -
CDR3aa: CASARTGENTIYF

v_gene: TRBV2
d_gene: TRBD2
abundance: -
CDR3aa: CASSETSGTSYEQYF

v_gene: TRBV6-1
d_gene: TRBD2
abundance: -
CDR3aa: CASSRSGRVNEQYF

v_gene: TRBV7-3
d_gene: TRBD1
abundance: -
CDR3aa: CASSLSPTGGSGANVLTF

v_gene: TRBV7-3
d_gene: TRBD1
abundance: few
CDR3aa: CASSLKQGVTGELFF

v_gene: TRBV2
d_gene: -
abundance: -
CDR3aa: CASSERLTYEQYF

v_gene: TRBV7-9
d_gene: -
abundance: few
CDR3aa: CASSGASDTQYF

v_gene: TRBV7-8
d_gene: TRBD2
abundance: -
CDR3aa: CASSLSRAIGLAGTYEQYF

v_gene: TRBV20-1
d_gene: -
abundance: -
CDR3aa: CSASPDRPYGYTF

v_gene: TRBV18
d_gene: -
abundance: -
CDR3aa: CASSPRQGKETQYF

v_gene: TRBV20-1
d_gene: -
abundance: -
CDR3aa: CSASTAGGDQPQHF

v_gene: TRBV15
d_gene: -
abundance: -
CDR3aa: CATSSRTQKLVDTQYF

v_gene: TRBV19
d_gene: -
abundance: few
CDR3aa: CASSIDPGTPFRETQYF

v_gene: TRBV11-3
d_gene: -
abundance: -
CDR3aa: CASSLDIEQFF

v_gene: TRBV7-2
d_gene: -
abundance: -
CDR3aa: CACSLNLRGGRTDTQYF

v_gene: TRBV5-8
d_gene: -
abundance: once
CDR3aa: CASGGRSSYEQYF

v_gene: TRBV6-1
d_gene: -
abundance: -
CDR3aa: CASSPGQQGGRELFF

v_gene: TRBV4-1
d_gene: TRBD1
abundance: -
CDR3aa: CASSQDHLRDRNQPQHF

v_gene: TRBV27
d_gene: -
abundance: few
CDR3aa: CASSPWTNGANVLTF

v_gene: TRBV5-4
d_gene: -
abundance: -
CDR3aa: CASSLAGGSGNTIYF

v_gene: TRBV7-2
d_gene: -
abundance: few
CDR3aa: CASSQARERGTDTQYF

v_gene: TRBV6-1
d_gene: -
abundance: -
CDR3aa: CASRTDVMNTEAFF

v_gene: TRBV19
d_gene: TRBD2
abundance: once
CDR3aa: CASSTRGASKETQYF

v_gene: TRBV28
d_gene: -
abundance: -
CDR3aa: CASSLGGSTDTQYF

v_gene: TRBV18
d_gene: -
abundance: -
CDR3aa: CASSPRTENTEAFF

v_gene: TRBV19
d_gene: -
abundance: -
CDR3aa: CASSLRGTSTDTQYF

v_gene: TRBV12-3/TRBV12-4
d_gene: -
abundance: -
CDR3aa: CASTRRGLSYEQYF

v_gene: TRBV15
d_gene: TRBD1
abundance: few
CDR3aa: CATSSFPPEGTGASHYGYTF

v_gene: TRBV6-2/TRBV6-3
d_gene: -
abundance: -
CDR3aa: CASSHAVRYQETQYF

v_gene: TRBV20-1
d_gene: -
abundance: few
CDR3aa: CSARDPGLTNTGELFF

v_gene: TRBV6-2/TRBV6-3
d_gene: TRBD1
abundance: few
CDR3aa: CASRDRVNTGELFF

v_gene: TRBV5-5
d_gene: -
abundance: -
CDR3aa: CASSLSYTQYF

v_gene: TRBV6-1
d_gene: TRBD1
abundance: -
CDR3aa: CASSEAPGQSYGYTF

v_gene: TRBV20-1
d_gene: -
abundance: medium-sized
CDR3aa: CSARPEETQYF

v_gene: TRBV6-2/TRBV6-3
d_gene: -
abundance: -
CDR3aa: CASSSHRELSNQPQHF

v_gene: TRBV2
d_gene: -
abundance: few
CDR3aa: CASSEHRAGEKLFF

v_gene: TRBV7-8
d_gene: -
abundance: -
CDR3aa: CASSLRGSDRGQPQHF

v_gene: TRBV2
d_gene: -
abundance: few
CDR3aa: CASRVQGTGELFF

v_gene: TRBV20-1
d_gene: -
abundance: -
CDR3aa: CSAGGHSYGYTF

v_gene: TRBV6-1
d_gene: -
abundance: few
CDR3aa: CASIPSGATPDTIYF

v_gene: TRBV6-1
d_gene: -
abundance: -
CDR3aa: CASSNLMGDLGYTF

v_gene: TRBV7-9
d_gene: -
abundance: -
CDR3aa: CASSLAGQRIEQYF

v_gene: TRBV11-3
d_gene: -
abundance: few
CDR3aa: CASSLDRQYGYTF

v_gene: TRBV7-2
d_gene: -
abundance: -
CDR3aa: CASSPLGRDGYTF

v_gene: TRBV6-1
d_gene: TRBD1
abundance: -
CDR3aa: CASGSGQYNEQFF

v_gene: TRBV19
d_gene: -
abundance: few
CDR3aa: CASGKSPQHF

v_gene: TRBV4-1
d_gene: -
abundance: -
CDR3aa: CASSQGTETTYLLYGYTF

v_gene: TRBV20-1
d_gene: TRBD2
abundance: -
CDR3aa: CSASHGGGVAGELFF

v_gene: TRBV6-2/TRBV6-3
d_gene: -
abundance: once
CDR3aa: CASTITRGGGETQYF

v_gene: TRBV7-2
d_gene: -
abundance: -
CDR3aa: CASTTPGLSSYEQYF